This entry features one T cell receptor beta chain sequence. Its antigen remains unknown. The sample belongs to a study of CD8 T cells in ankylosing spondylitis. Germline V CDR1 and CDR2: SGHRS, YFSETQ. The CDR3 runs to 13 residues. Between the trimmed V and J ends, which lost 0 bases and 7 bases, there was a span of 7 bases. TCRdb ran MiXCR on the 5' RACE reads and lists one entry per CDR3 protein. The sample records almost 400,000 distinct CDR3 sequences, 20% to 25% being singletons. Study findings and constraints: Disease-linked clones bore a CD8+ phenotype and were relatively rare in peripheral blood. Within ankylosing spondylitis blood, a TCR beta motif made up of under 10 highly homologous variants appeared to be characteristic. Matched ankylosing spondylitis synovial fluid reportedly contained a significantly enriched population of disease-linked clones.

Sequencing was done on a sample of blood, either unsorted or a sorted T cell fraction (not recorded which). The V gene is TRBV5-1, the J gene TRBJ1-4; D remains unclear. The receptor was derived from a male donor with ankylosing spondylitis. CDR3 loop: CASSLGTGEKLFF. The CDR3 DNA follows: TGCGCCAGCAGCTTGGGCACTGGTGAAAAACTGTTTTTT.